This TCR beta chain comes out of a study of CD8+ T cells in alopecia areata (dated by TCRdb to the late 2010s). About the study as a whole: The treated patients took part in an open-label pilot trial in which moderate-to-severe alopecia areata was treated with oral tofacitinib at 5 to 10 mg twice daily. Patients received tofacitinib for 6 to 18 months and were then followed off drug for 6 months to check for delayed response and recurrence. The study used high-throughput TCRbeta sequencing to examine T cell clonal expansion in alopecia areata, in both the C3H/HeJ mouse model and human patients. Human TCRbeta sequencing covered scalp tissue and sorted CD4+ and CD8+ peripheral blood T cells from patchy and totalis/universalis alopecia areata patients and healthy controls. Biopsies were taken from tofacitinib-treated patients at baseline and at 4 and 24 weeks of treatment, and a later scalp biopsy was taken in several of the tofacitinib-treated patients. Scalp clonality was compared across normal scalp (n=4), patchy alopecia areata scalp (n=8), and alopecia totalis/universalis scalp (n=8). RNA came from the PAXgene miRNA kit for fixed scalp, the miRNeasy kit for PBMCs, and the RNeasy kit for mouse skin. TCRbeta CDR3 regions were amplified by immunoSEQ multiplex PCR using 35 Vbeta forward and 13 Jbeta reverse primers. Results and caveats for the whole study, not just this receptor: Resident alphabeta T cells in normal human skin are also sequenced, complicating scalp TCR repertoire analysis, unlike mouse skin dominated by gammadelta T cells. TCR sequences shared between patients were less clear than in mice, possibly partly because of HLA diversity in the patient population. Higher clonality and more expanded CD8+ clones were observed in lesional scalp than in normal scalp, particularly in alopecia totalis/universalis, a finding suggestive of antigenic drive.

Library creation used the immunoSEQ multiplex PCR assay. RNA was extracted from all samples and reverse transcribed into cDNA, which served as template for TCR sequencing. SuperScript III was used for first-strand cDNA synthesis, primed with a 2:1 mix of oligo-dT and random hexamers. Amplification bias was assessed with a synthetic immune receptor repertoire, and residual bias was removed computationally. In the authors' own workflow: Raw reads were preprocessed to remove errors, and CDR3 was defined according to IMGT conventions as the region from the conserved cysteine to phenylalanine. To get clonality, Shannon entropy was normalized by log2 of the number of productive unique TCRs and the result was subtracted from 1. Whether each scalp clone was CD4 or CD8 was inferred by checking scalp TCRbeta sequences against the CD4 and CD8 repertoires from sorted blood. What TCRdb holds here is the immuneACCESS table cut down to in-frame rearrangements. Part of the clones is not present; checked against another copy, under half of the missing clones reflect an unresolved V gene, and the others are unexplained. From that table come the V and J calls and clone size; the DNA was used to work out D and trimming. The sample table shows over 10,000 clones, and 60% are seen once. The top ten constitute around a fifth of the sample.

Comment on this clone: Its binding antigen is unknown. One base away there is no much larger clone; base qualities are not given.

Based on the germline V gene, the CDR1 and CDR2 sequences are MNHEY and SVGAGI. The CDR3 goes from the cysteine to the phenylalanine over 14 residues. Kept here is only the CDR3 DNA, which spans 42 bases and is read in frame from base 1. The germline ends are 13 bases apart after V is trimmed by 7 bases and J by 1 base. Lesional scalp punch biopsies and peripheral blood were obtained from alopecia areata patients. Scalp biopsies from humans were placed right away in PAXgene tissue containers for fixation. This TCR came from a human donor with alopecia areata. The sample taken for sequencing was skin. The receptor chain draws on TRBV6-5 and TRBJ1-1, with no confident D gene call. The DNA sequence is as follows: TGTGCCAGCACCCCCAACGGAGGGAACACTGAAGCTTTCTTT. Translation gives CASTPNGGNTEAFF.